This T cell receptor beta chain was recorded in a study of Graves' ophthalmopathy and Graves' hyperthyroidism. Study summary: The study drew peripheral blood at initial diagnosis, before any treatment. Points from the study as a whole: Blood also contained most of the expanded thyroid clonotypes above 0.001 frequency.

RNA transcripts provided the template for amplifying TCR beta CDR3 regions. First-round RT-PCR with HTBI primers preceded a second-round multiplex PCR. From the multiplex PCR reads, TCRdb called clonotypes with MiXCR, one entry per CDR3 protein. The sample consists of a few hundred thousand distinct CDR3 sequences, approximately 20% of them appearing once. This clonotype has just a few counts. What it binds is not known. The sample comprised peripheral blood. This receptor was taken from a woman aged 18 to 35 with Graves' ophthalmopathy.

DNA of the CDR3: TGTGCCAGTAGTAGGTTGGGGGCCTATGGCTACACCTTC. As protein: CASSRLGAYGYTF. The chain links TRBV19 to TRBJ1-2; possible D gene TRBD1, 6 bases. Germline V CDR1 and CDR2: LNHDA, SQIVND (reference sequence). The CDR3 has 13 amino acids. V was shortened by 4 bases and J by 4 bases, with 10 bases between the two germline ends.